One and the same sample provided the 29 T cell receptor beta chains below, sequenced in a study of T cells in Graves' hyperthyroidism and ophthalmopathy. Researchers amplified the TCR beta CDR3 regions from RNA transcripts. Primed by the HTBI set, a first-round RT-PCR was run on the TCR CDR3. TCRdb reprocessed the multiplex PCR reads with MiXCR, giving one entry per CDR3 protein. The data show around 300,000 distinct CDR3 sequences, with 11% to 15% seen just once and about 22% held by the top ten. Sequencing used blood. The receptor source for this set is a woman aged 25 to 45 with Graves' hyperthyroidism.

At least ten counts were recorded for this clonotype. The genes are TRBV20-1 and TRBJ2-7, with TRBD1 as a possible D gene (5 bases). Germline V gene lookup returns CDR1 DFQATT and CDR2 SNEGSKA (reference sequence). CDR3 length equals 12 residues. Trimming took 5 bases from V and 0 from J, leaving 8 bases between them. CDR3 in amino acids: CSAGASSYEQYF. The CDR3 DNA follows: TGCAGTGCTGGGGCCAGCTCCTACGAGCAGTACTTC.

This clonotype has ten or more counts. This chain connects TRBV20-1 to TRBJ2-5; possibly TRBD2 for D (5 bases). There are 13 residues in the CDR3. Trimming removed 3 bases at V and 7 bases at J, with 15 bases between. CDR1 is DFQATT and CDR2 is SNEGSKA in the germline V gene (reference sequence). CDR3 residues: CSARVLRVGTQYF. For the CDR3, the DNA is TGCAGTGCTAGGGTATTGCGGGTGGGGACCCAGTACTTC.

This clonotype has a handful of counts. V and J are TRBV19 and TRBJ2-7; D may be TRBD1 (5 bases). Germline CDR1 and CDR2: LNHDA and SQIVND (reference sequence). Trimming pared 1 base from V and 3 bases from J, leaving 7 bases between. The CDR3 is 13 residues long. CDR3 DNA: TGTGCCAGTAGTATAGGGGGCGGCTACGAGCAGTACTTC. Its translation is CASSIGGGYEQYF.

In its sample, this clonotype was seen many times. The rearrangement links TRBV12-3 or TRBV12-4 to TRBJ1-5; 9 positions agree with TRBD1. V lost 2 bases, J lost 6 bases, and 11 bases stayed unmatched. The CDR3 length is 17 residues. The CDR3 is CASSLKVDRGTGQPQHF. Written as DNA, the CDR3 is TGTGCCAGCAGTTTAAAGGTCGACAGGGGGACGGGTCAGCCCCAGCATTTT.

This clonotype was recorded at least ten times. This chain links TRBV6-1 with TRBJ1-1; D is uncertain. The CDR3 length is 13 residues. Germline assignment: CDR1 MNHNS and CDR2 SASEGT. V lost 8 bases to trimming and J lost 1 base, with 11 bases between them. The CDR3 spells CASRPGRNTEAFF. Written as DNA, the CDR3 is TGTGCCAGCCGTCCGGGGAGGAACACTGAAGCTTTCTTT.

This clonotype occurred many times. The CDR3 is CASTPSGVRGETQYF. CDR3 bases: TGTGCCAGCACCCCCTCGGGGGTGAGGGGTGAGACCCAGTACTTC. This chain connects TRBV9 to TRBJ2-5, with D possibly matching TRBD2 (6 bases). Germline-derived CDR1 and CDR2 are SGDLS and YYNGEE. V dropped 6 bases and J dropped 5 bases, with 20 bases sitting between them. CDR3 length equals 15 residues.

In its sample, this clonotype was seen many times. The chain carries TRBV2 and TRBJ2-6, with no clear D. Germline V lookup: CDR1 SNHLY, CDR2 FYNNEI. V was trimmed by 5 bases and J by 6 bases, leaving 5 bases between them. This CDR3 is 12 amino acids long. CDR3 in DNA: TGTGCCAGCAGTCCTTCGGCCAACGTCCTGACTTTC. It encodes CASSPSANVLTF.

The chain combines TRBV18 with TRBJ1-1; possible D gene TRBD1, 5 bases. Germline CDR1 is KGHSH and CDR2 is LQKENI. The CDR3 contains 16 residues. V was trimmed by 6 bases and J by 3 bases, leaving 20 bases between them. In nucleotides, the CDR3 is TGTGCCAGCTCCCCGCTTGGGGCAGGGAGGGACACTGAAGCTTTCTTT. The encoded protein is CASSPLGAGRDTEAFF.

In DNA form, the CDR3 reads TGTGCCAGTAGCACAGGGGGCACTAGAGGCGAGACCCAGTACTTC. Translating gives CASSTGGTRGETQYF. The chain has TRBV19 and TRBJ2-5; 9 bases are shared with TRBD1. The CDR3 runs 15 residues. Per the germline V gene, CDR1 is LNHDA and CDR2 is SQIVND (reference sequence). V gave up 6 bases and J gave up 5 bases; unmatched junction bases: 10.

This clonotype occurred a few times. The J gene is TRBJ1-5, the V gene TRBV12-3 or TRBV12-4; D gene uncertain. V was clipped by 1 base and J by 5 bases, with 9 bases between them. The CDR3 extends over 14 amino acids. The CDR3 sequence is CASSLGFTDQPQHF. Written as DNA, the CDR3 is TGTGCCAGCAGTTTAGGCTTCACAGATCAGCCCCAGCATTTT.

This clonotype was detected only a few times. V gene TRBV19 combines with J gene TRBJ2-1; tentative D call: TRBD2 (6 bases). Trimming removed 1 base at V and 4 bases at J, with 14 bases between. CDR3 length equals 16 residues. Germline-derived CDR1 and CDR2 are LNHDA and SQIVND (reference sequence). Here the CDR3 DNA reads TGTGCCAGTAGTATAGTATGGGACTCTAAATACAATGAGCAGTTCTTC. This codes for CASSIVWDSKYNEQFF.

This chain's CDR3 is CSVGQPNIQYF. DNA of the CDR3: TGCAGTGTAGGCCAACCAAACATTCAGTACTTC. The chain joins TRBV20-1 to TRBJ2-4; no reliable D call. The CDR3 has 11 residues. V lost 7 bases to trimming and J lost 6 bases, with 10 bases between them. CDR1 and CDR2 from the germline V gene are DFQATT and SNEGSKA (reference sequence).

A word on this clonotype: The DNA is left out, because the CDR3 cannot be placed on it with certainty; the CDR3 is given as TCRdb lists it. The chain combines TRBV6-9 with TRBJ2-2; TRBD1, as called in the table, went unchecked against the DNA. The CDR3 contains 14 residues when both ends are counted. From germline, CDR1 is MNHGY and CDR2 SVAAGI. The CDR3 sequence: CASRTGFGAGELFF.

This clonotype occurred many times. The V call is TRBV24-1, the J call TRBJ2-5; D gene uncertain. Germline V gives CDR1 KGHDR, CDR2 SFDVKD. The CDR3 has 13 amino acids. V was clipped by 2 bases and J by 5 bases, with 8 bases between them. CDR3 sequence (DNA): TGTGCCACCAGTGATTCAGGTTGGGAGACCCAGTACTTC. Translating gives CATSDSGWETQYF.

This chain links TRBV28 with TRBJ2-7; D is uncertain. The germline V gene has CDR1 MDHEN and CDR2 SYDVKM. The CDR3 spans 13 residues. Trimming removed 10 bases at V and 6 bases at J, with 19 bases between. The CDR3 loop reads CATHVDHLSEQYF. The CDR3 region has the DNA TGTGCCACCCACGTGGACCACCTCTCCGAGCAGTACTTC.

V and J are TRBV24-1 and TRBJ2-5; 7 bases fit TRBD1. The germline V gene encodes CDR1 KGHDR and CDR2 SFDVKD. J was trimmed by 3 bases and V by 6 bases; bases with no gene match: 6. CDR3 length: 14 residues. CDR3 region: CATSPGGSKETQYF. Here the CDR3 DNA reads TGTGCCACCAGTCCAGGGGGATCCAAAGAGACCCAGTACTTC.

This clonotype was observed a handful of times. This chain connects TRBV2 to TRBJ1-4; no clear D gene. Germline assignment: CDR1 SNHLY and CDR2 FYNNEI. The CDR3 extends over 14 amino acids. V lost 4 bases to trimming and J lost 7 bases, with 13 bases between them. In nucleotides, the CDR3 is TGTGCCAGCAGTGGTTACACGGGCGGTGAAAAACTGTTTTTT. Its protein product is CASSGYTGGEKLFF.

This clonotype appeared many times. This sequence joins TRBV20-1 and TRBJ2-7; 10 nucleotides match TRBD2. Germline V CDR1 and CDR2: DFQATT, SNEGSKA (reference sequence). CDR3 length equals 15 residues. J lost 6 bases, V lost 0 bases, and 8 bases had no gene match. In DNA, the CDR3 is TGCAGTGCTAGAGATATTCTAGCGGGAGCTGGCGAGCAGTACTTC. This encodes CSARDILAGAGEQYF.

This clonotype was detected a few times. The V call is TRBV7-2, the J call TRBJ2-1; 7 bases align to TRBD2. The CDR3 has 14 amino acids. CDR1 is SGHTA, CDR2 FQGNSA, per germline. V gave up 11 bases and J gave up 4 bases; unmatched junction bases: 11. The CDR3 coding sequence is TGTGCCTGCCCGGTTCTAGCGGATTACAATGAGCAGTTCTTC. Protein sequence: CACPVLADYNEQFF.

This clonotype appeared a few times. The chain combines TRBV6-1 with TRBJ2-7; 9 nucleotides agree with TRBD1. Germline loops: CDR1 MNHNS, CDR2 SASEGT. The CDR3 covers 13 residues. V shed 7 bases and J 5 bases; nucleotides not matched to a gene: 6. CDR3 region: CASKYTGGNEQYF. CDR3 DNA: TGTGCCAGCAAATATACAGGGGGCAACGAGCAGTACTTC.

This clonotype has just one count. This chain links TRBV14 with TRBJ1-4; D is ambiguous. This CDR3 is built from 15 residues. V was clipped by 1 base and J by 0 bases, with 6 bases between them. CDR1 SGHDN and CDR2 FVKESK come from the germline V gene. The CDR3 nucleotides are TGTGCCAGCAGCCAAGGGCAGTCAACTAATGAAAAACTGTTTTTT. Encoded protein: CASSQGQSTNEKLFF.

As for this clonotype: A much more abundant neighbour one base away suggests this may be a read error. V and J are TRBV12-3 or TRBV12-4 and TRBJ2-1; TRBD2 agrees at 12 bases. The CDR3 runs to 15 residues. CDR3 in amino acids: CASTRGGLAGNGQFF. In DNA, the CDR3 is TGTGCCAGCACCCGAGGGGGACTAGCGGGCAATGGGCAGTTCTTC.

This clonotype was detected many times. The V call is TRBV6-1, the J call TRBJ2-1; no clear D. The CDR3 extends over 15 amino acids. Deletions cut 3 bases from V and 6 bases from J, with 15 bases between. The germline gives CDR1 MNHNS, CDR2 SASEGT. CDR3 DNA: TGTGCCAGCAGTGAGGGCGGCGGTACCGTCAATGAGCAGTTCTTC. Residues: CASSEGGGTVNEQFF.

This clonotype was counted many times. This chain connects TRBV12-3 or TRBV12-4 to TRBJ2-4; weak D call: TRBD1 (5 bases). Trimming took 7 bases from V and 0 from J, leaving 10 bases between them. The CDR3 extends over 14 amino acids. This CDR3 is CASTFRGAKNIQYF. The CDR3 DNA reads as TGTGCCAGCACTTTTAGGGGAGCCAAAAACATTCAGTACTTC.

The sample holds many counts of this clonotype. This chain uses TRBV28 with TRBJ1-1, with a possible D match to TRBD1 (6 bases). CDR1 MDHEN and CDR2 SYDVKM come from the germline V gene. The CDR3 has 12 residues. The germline V and J ends were trimmed by 6 bases and 1 base, with 6 bases remaining between them. CDR3 bases: TGTGCCAGCAGAGGGGGGAACACTGAAGCTTTCTTT. Translation gives CASRGGNTEAFF.

The chain employs TRBV20-1 and TRBJ2-3; 7 nucleotides align to TRBD2. After removal of 3 bases from V and 7 bases from J, the junction contained 16 bases not matched to a gene. Germline CDR1 and CDR2: DFQATT and SNEGSKA (reference sequence). CDR3 length: 16 residues. The DNA of the CDR3 is TGCAGTGCTAGCTCTACGGGAGGCGGGAGTATGAATACGCAGTATTTT. It encodes CSASSTGGGSMNTQYF.

The chain couples TRBV29-1 to TRBJ2-7; TRBD1 aligns across 8 bases. CDR3 length: 15 residues. Losses at the gene ends were 3 bases for V and 2 bases for J; bases not matched to a gene: 9. The germline V gene has CDR1 SQVTM and CDR2 ANQGSEA. For the CDR3, the DNA is TGCAGCGTTGAGATCGGGACAGGCTCGACCTACGAGCAGTACTTC. Translating gives CSVEIGTGSTYEQYF.

This clonotype was seen ten or more times. This chain uses TRBV11-2 with TRBJ2-4; D gene uncertain. CDR1 and CDR2 from the germline V gene are SGHAT and FQNNGV. This CDR3 spans 13 amino acids. Trimming pared 5 bases from V and 8 bases from J, leaving 13 bases between. CDR3 sequence (DNA): TGTGCCAGCAGCGCCCTCGGTTGGGACATTCAGTACTTC. Translation gives CASSALGWDIQYF.

This clonotype occurred a few times. Here the CDR3 DNA reads TGTGCCAGCAGGGTAGGCTCTTACTCCTACAATGAGCAGTTCTTC. It translates to CASRVGSYSYNEQFF. This chain connects TRBV27 to TRBJ2-1; no definite D call. The CDR3 is made up of 15 amino acids. CDR1 and CDR2 from the germline V gene are MNHEY and SMNVEV (reference sequence). Trimming shortened V by 6 bases and J by 0 bases, and 12 bases separated the two germline ends.